These T cell receptor beta chains were read from a single sample in a study of graft-versus-host responses after intestinal transplantation. No antigen has been assigned to these receptors. Libraries were prepared by immunoSEQ multiplex PCR; TCRdb keeps only in-frame clonotypes and omits some of them. Among about 120,000 clones listed, 90% to 95% were seen once. Sequencing was performed on unstimulated CD4+ T cells sorted from spleen or lymph node cells, taken before intestinal transplant. The receptors stem from a human donor who received an intestinal transplant. Each CDR3 is given with its conserved first and last residue. Each record gives: J gene, clone size, V gene, D gene, CDR3 protein, CDR3 DNA. The D gene is left open where the match is weak. Where a row states a size, it is once, few, many or the class of an expanded clone; other rows omit it.

j_gene: TRBJ1-1; abundance: once; v_gene: TRBV7-2; d_gene: .; CDR3aa: CASSLAGLNTEAFF; CDR3nt: TGTGCCAGCAGCTTAGCAGGGTTGAACACTGAAGCTTTCTTT
j_gene: TRBJ1-1; abundance: .; v_gene: TRBV28; d_gene: .; CDR3aa: CASSLSGGADFLNTEAFF; CDR3nt: TGTGCCAGCAGTTTATCGGGAGGGGCGGATTTTCTCAACACTGAAGCTTTCTTT
j_gene: TRBJ2-5; abundance: once; v_gene: TRBV27; d_gene: TRBD2; CDR3aa: CASSLFSGRARQETQYF; CDR3nt: TGTGCCAGCAGTTTATTTAGCGGGAGGGCCCGGCAAGAGACCCAGTACTTC
j_gene: TRBJ1-4; abundance: .; v_gene: TRBV28; d_gene: .; CDR3aa: CASSLRQIATNEKLFF; CDR3nt: TGTGCCAGCAGTTTAAGACAGATTGCAACTAATGAAAAACTGTTTTTT
j_gene: TRBJ2-1; abundance: once; v_gene: TRBV6-1; d_gene: .; CDR3aa: CASSSGQILNEQFF; CDR3nt: TGTGCCAGCAGCTCGGGACAAATCTTGAATGAGCAGTTCTTC
j_gene: TRBJ2-2; abundance: .; v_gene: TRBV7-8; d_gene: .; CDR3aa: CASSSLNPLGSGELFF; CDR3nt: TGTGCCAGCAGCTCCCTTAACCCACTGGGGTCCGGGGAGCTGTTTTTT
j_gene: TRBJ2-7; abundance: .; v_gene: TRBV9; d_gene: TRBD2; CDR3aa: CASSFREVKDEQYF; CDR3nt: TGTGCCAGCAGTTTTCGGGAGGTTAAGGACGAGCAGTACTTC
j_gene: TRBJ1-1; abundance: .; v_gene: TRBV5-8; d_gene: .; CDR3aa: CASSSGQREAFF; CDR3nt: TGTGCCAGCAGCTCCGGGCAGCGTGAAGCTTTCTTT
j_gene: TRBJ2-5; abundance: .; v_gene: TRBV7-6; d_gene: .; CDR3aa: CASSVRGTQYF; CDR3nt: TGTGCCAGCAGCGTACGGGGGACCCAGTACTTC
j_gene: TRBJ2-3; abundance: .; v_gene: TRBV18; d_gene: TRBD2; CDR3aa: CASSPSGAPTDTQYF; CDR3nt: TGTGCCAGCTCACCAAGCGGGGCGCCCACAGATACGCAGTATTTT
j_gene: TRBJ2-1; abundance: .; v_gene: TRBV7-6; d_gene: .; CDR3aa: CASSLALYSEQFF; CDR3nt: TGTGCCAGCAGCTTAGCTCTGTACAGTGAGCAGTTCTTC
j_gene: TRBJ2-5; abundance: .; v_gene: TRBV7-8; d_gene: TRBD2; CDR3aa: CASSLGTSGSQETQYF; CDR3nt: TGTGCCAGCAGCCTCGGGACTAGCGGGTCCCAAGAGACCCAGTACTTC
j_gene: TRBJ1-2; abundance: .; v_gene: TRBV4-1; d_gene: TRBD1; CDR3aa: CASSHQGTADAGNGYTF; CDR3nt: TGCGCCAGCAGCCACCAAGGGACAGCAGACGCGGGGAATGGCTACACCTTC
j_gene: TRBJ2-5; abundance: .; v_gene: TRBV6-1; d_gene: .; CDR3aa: CASSVWETQYF; CDR3nt: TGTGCCAGCAGTGTTTGGGAGACCCAGTACTTC
j_gene: TRBJ2-1; abundance: once; v_gene: TRBV5-1; d_gene: TRBD1; CDR3aa: CASSRTPGGNEQFF; CDR3nt: TGCGCCAGCAGCCGGACCCCAGGGGGAAATGAGCAGTTCTTC
j_gene: TRBJ1-5; abundance: .; v_gene: TRBV6-5; d_gene: TRBD1; CDR3aa: CASRGTGAGQPQHF; CDR3nt: TGTGCCAGCAGGGGGACAGGGGCCGGTCAGCCCCAGCATTTT
j_gene: TRBJ2-3; abundance: .; v_gene: TRBV4-2; d_gene: TRBD2; CDR3aa: CASSPRTSGTNTQYF; CDR3nt: TGTGCCAGCAGCCCAAGGACTAGCGGGACTAATACGCAGTATTTT
j_gene: TRBJ2-3; abundance: .; v_gene: TRBV4-1; d_gene: TRBD2; CDR3aa: CASSQGEAGVSSGTQYF; CDR3nt: TGCGCCAGCAGCCAAGGCGAGGCGGGAGTATCGAGTGGTACGCAGTATTTT
j_gene: TRBJ1-2; abundance: .; v_gene: TRBV7-6; d_gene: .; CDR3aa: CASSSTGYGYTF; CDR3nt: TGTGCCAGCAGTTCGACAGGCTATGGCTACACCTTC
j_gene: TRBJ2-5; abundance: .; v_gene: TRBV30; d_gene: .; CDR3aa: CAWSDSPGGETQYF; CDR3nt: TGTGCCTGGAGTGACTCGCCCGGAGGAGAGACCCAGTACTTC
j_gene: TRBJ2-1; abundance: .; v_gene: TRBV25-1; d_gene: TRBD2; CDR3aa: CASSDRKRGSSYNEQFF; CDR3nt: TGTGCCAGCAGTGACAGGAAGCGGGGAAGCTCCTACAATGAGCAGTTCTTC
j_gene: TRBJ2-6; abundance: .; v_gene: TRBV5-1; d_gene: .; CDR3aa: CASSLGHGPSGANVLTF; CDR3nt: TGCGCCAGCAGCTTGGGGCACGGTCCCTCTGGGGCCAACGTCCTGACTTTC
j_gene: TRBJ2-1; abundance: .; v_gene: TRBV23-1; d_gene: TRBD1; CDR3aa: CASSQLNRGDNEQFF; CDR3nt: TGCGCCAGCAGTCAATTGAACAGGGGGGACAATGAGCAGTTCTTC
j_gene: TRBJ1-3; abundance: .; v_gene: TRBV11-3; d_gene: .; CDR3aa: CASSPGTAGNTIYF; CDR3nt: TGTGCCAGCAGCCCGGGGACCGCTGGAAACACCATATATTTT
j_gene: TRBJ1-3; abundance: .; v_gene: TRBV19; d_gene: .; CDR3aa: CASSLRTNSGNTIYF; CDR3nt: TGTGCCAGTAGTCTCCGGACCAACTCTGGAAACACCATATATTTT
j_gene: TRBJ1-4; abundance: .; v_gene: TRBV27; d_gene: .; CDR3aa: CASSFGRSNEKLFF; CDR3nt: TGTGCCAGCAGTTTCGGGCGAAGTAATGAAAAACTGTTTTTT
j_gene: TRBJ1-2; abundance: .; v_gene: TRBV6-5; d_gene: .; CDR3aa: CASSEPGSRAF; CDR3nt: TGTGCCAGCAGTGAGCCGGGATCTCGCGCCTTC
j_gene: TRBJ1-2; abundance: .; v_gene: TRBV7-3; d_gene: TRBD1; CDR3aa: CASSSDREGYGYTF; CDR3nt: TGTGCCAGCAGCTCAGACAGGGAGGGCTATGGCTACACCTTC
j_gene: TRBJ1-2; abundance: .; v_gene: TRBV28; d_gene: .; CDR3aa: CASQFRVNYGYTF; CDR3nt: TGTGCCAGCCAGTTTCGGGTAAACTATGGCTACACCTTC
j_gene: TRBJ1-2; abundance: .; v_gene: TRBV5-1; d_gene: .; CDR3aa: CASRPQGSGHYGYTF; CDR3nt: TGCGCCAGCAGACCCCAGGGGTCAGGGCACTATGGCTACACCTTC
j_gene: TRBJ2-1; abundance: once; v_gene: TRBV5-1; d_gene: TRBD2; CDR3aa: CASSSGLALTYNEQFF; CDR3nt: TGCGCCAGCAGCTCGGGACTAGCGTTAACCTACAATGAGCAGTTCTTC
j_gene: TRBJ2-7; abundance: .; v_gene: TRBV28; d_gene: .; CDR3aa: CASSPGHTYEQYF; CDR3nt: TGTGCCAGCAGCCCGGGACACACCTACGAGCAGTACTTC
j_gene: TRBJ1-3; abundance: few; v_gene: TRBV4-1; d_gene: .; CDR3aa: CASSQEGLRNTIYF; CDR3nt: TGCGCCAGCAGCCAAGAGGGGTTAAGAAACACCATATATTTT
j_gene: TRBJ2-2; abundance: .; v_gene: TRBV10-1; d_gene: TRBD2; CDR3aa: CASSGLAGAPNTGELFF; CDR3nt: TGCGCCAGCAGTGGGTTAGCGGGAGCCCCGAACACCGGGGAGCTGTTTTTT
j_gene: TRBJ2-7; abundance: .; v_gene: TRBV30; d_gene: .; CDR3aa: CAWSLGGEQYF; CDR3nt: TGTGCCTGGAGTCTGGGCGGCGAGCAGTACTTC
j_gene: TRBJ2-2; abundance: .; v_gene: TRBV11-2; d_gene: .; CDR3aa: CASSLLPGKNTGELFF; CDR3nt: TGTGCCAGCAGCTTATTACCGGGAAAAAACACCGGGGAGCTGTTTTTT
j_gene: TRBJ2-7; abundance: .; v_gene: TRBV18; d_gene: TRBD2; CDR3aa: CASSPPSGRVPYEQYF; CDR3nt: TGTGCCAGCTCACCTCCTAGCGGGAGAGTCCCCTACGAGCAGTACTTC
j_gene: TRBJ2-7; abundance: .; v_gene: TRBV11-2; d_gene: .; CDR3aa: CASRRHLAATYEQYF; CDR3nt: TGTGCCAGCAGACGCCACCTGGCGGCAACCTACGAGCAGTACTTC
j_gene: TRBJ1-2; abundance: once; v_gene: TRBV7-9; d_gene: TRBD1; CDR3aa: CASSLNSQGDGYTF; CDR3nt: TGTGCCAGCAGCTTAAACTCACAGGGGGACGGCTACACCTTC
j_gene: TRBJ1-1; abundance: .; v_gene: TRBV9; d_gene: .; CDR3aa: CASSRILHTEAFF; CDR3nt: TGTGCCAGCAGCCGGATCTTACACACTGAAGCTTTCTTT